This T cell receptor beta chain was sequenced during a study of cytomegalovirus exposure and HLA in healthy donors. PCR primers comprised 60 Vbeta and 13 Jbeta primers. The method was immunoSEQ multiplex PCR; TCRdb's version includes in-frame clones alone and lacks a portion of them. The sample holds about 78,000 clones, roughly 72% seen once. The study, taken as a whole, reports: An analysis that came later showed most CMV-associated TCR beta chains appearing HLA-restricted.

The CDR3 length is 16 residues. Germline values: CDR1 LNHDA, CDR2 SQIVND (reference sequence). V shed 4 bases and J 7 bases; nucleotides not matched to a gene: 4. About this clone itself: Its target is not known.

The receptor's source is a woman between 35 and 50 years old in good health and CMV-seropositive. The sample consisted of PBMCs. This chain links TRBV19 with TRBJ2-2, with 15 bases fitting TRBD2. The CDR3 DNA sequence: TGTGCCAGTAGTACCGGGACTAGCGGGAGGTTCGGGGAGCTGTTTTTT. Its protein is CASSTGTSGRFGELFF.